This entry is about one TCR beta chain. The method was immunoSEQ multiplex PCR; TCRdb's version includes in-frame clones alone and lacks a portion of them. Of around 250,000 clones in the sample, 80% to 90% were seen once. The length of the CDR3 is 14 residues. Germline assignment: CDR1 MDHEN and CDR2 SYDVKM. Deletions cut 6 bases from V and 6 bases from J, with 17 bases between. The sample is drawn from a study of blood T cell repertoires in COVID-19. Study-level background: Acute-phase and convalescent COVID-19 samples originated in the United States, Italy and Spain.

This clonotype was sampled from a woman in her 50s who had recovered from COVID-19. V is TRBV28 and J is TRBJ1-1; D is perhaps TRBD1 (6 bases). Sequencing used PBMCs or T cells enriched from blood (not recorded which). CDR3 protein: CASSLQGSSAEAFF. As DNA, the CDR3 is TGTGCCAGCAGCCTACAGGGCTCCTCCGCTGAAGCTTTCTTT.